The 17 T cell receptor beta chains listed next were all sequenced from one sample in a study of human T cells and chemical hapten exposure (dated by TCRdb to the early 2020s). The library was produced with RACE. The run used a NextSeq 500. TCRdb trimmed the raw reads at Q25, called clones with MiXCR and kept productive beta chains. Records with the same CDR3 protein are collapsed into one entry carrying the most frequent genes and DNA. A total of roughly 180,000 distinct CDR3 sequences appear in this sample, approximately 20% of them only once. The ten largest clones add up to approximately 6.7% of the sample. Read against the paper, the sample's time point label means: patch test 1, 2 weeks after DPC sensitization. This specimen's treatment or condition label, interpreted: therapeutic diphenylcyclopropenone sensitization with weekly scalp DPC. Sequencing used whole blood, obtained in connection with sensitization to the hapten diphenylcyclopropenone (DPC). The receptors originated from a woman between 50 and 59 years old with alopecia areata. Some clones in this sample may be carry-over from other donors' samples.

This clonotype was detected only a few times. This rearrangement joins TRBV4-1 to TRBJ2-1, with TRBD2 as a possible D gene (5 bases). Trimming took 6 bases from V and 2 from J, leaving 11 bases between them. Germline CDR1 and CDR2: MGHRA and YSYEKL. The CDR3 covers 14 residues. For the CDR3, the DNA is TGCGCCAGCAGTCCTCTAGCAACCTACAATGAGCAGTTCTTC. It codes for CASSPLATYNEQFF.

The J gene is TRBJ2-2, the V gene TRBV7-8; TRBD1 matches 7 bases. This CDR3 has 14 residues. J lost 7 bases, V lost 2 bases, and 4 bases had no gene match. The V gene's germline CDR1 is SGHVS and CDR2 FQNEAQ. For the CDR3, the DNA is TGTGCCAGCAGCTTAAACCAGGGGGTCGGGGAGCTGTTTTTT. Encoded protein: CASSLNQGVGELFF.

This clonotype was detected a few times. The chain couples TRBV20-1 to TRBJ2-7, with D possibly matching TRBD2 (6 bases). With 7 bases removed from V and 5 bases from J, the gap between germline ends came to 12 bases. CDR1 is DFQATT and CDR2 is SNEGSKA in the germline V gene (reference sequence). The CDR3 consists of 11 residues. The CDR3 region is CSGGTPHEQYF. DNA of the CDR3: TGCAGTGGCGGGACTCCCCACGAGCAGTACTTC.

This clonotype has just a few counts. V usage is TRBV6-2 or TRBV6-3 and J usage is TRBJ2-1, with D hard to call. The CDR3 has 14 amino acids. Germline values: CDR1 MNHEY, CDR2 SVGEGT. The V end lost 6 bases, the J end lost 5 bases, and 14 bases lay between the germline ends. CDR3 in amino acids: CASSPLYSDNEQFF. CDR3 nucleotides: TGTGCCAGCAGCCCTCTATACAGTGACAATGAGCAGTTCTTC.

In its sample, this clonotype was seen a few times. The rearrangement links TRBV20-1 to TRBJ2-7; either TRBD1 or TRBD2 may supply D (5 bases each). V was shortened by 3 bases and J by 1 base, with 13 bases between the two germline ends. The CDR3 spans 14 residues. Germline values: CDR1 DFQATT, CDR2 SNEGSKA (reference sequence). CDR3 DNA sequence: TGCAGTGCTAGGCCGGGACGGATTTCCTACGAGCAGTACTTC. Residues: CSARPGRISYEQYF.

A word on this clonotype: One junction end does not reproduce the germline sequence, and a read error may be involved. The chain combines TRBV6-5 with TRBJ1-1, with TRBD1 as a possible D gene (5 bases). The germline V gene encodes CDR1 MNHEY and CDR2 SVGAGI. The CDR3 has 13 residues. Here the CDR3 reads CASSTGTNAEAFF. CDR3 DNA sequence: TGTGCCAGCAGTACGGGGACGAACGCTGAAGCTTTCTTT.

This chain joins TRBV2 and TRBJ2-1; D is ambiguous. Germline assignment: CDR1 SNHLY and CDR2 FYNNEI. This CDR3 has 14 amino acids. Trimming left V 6 bases short and J 8 bases short, with 17 bases between. The CDR3 DNA sequence: TGTGCCAGCAGACCATGGGGTAGAAACGATGAGCAGTTCTTC. As protein: CASRPWGRNDEQFF.

This clonotype was seen more than once but under ten times. V is TRBV11-2 and J is TRBJ2-7, with 7 bases matching TRBD2. Germline CDR1 SGHAT, CDR2 FQNNGV. The length of the CDR3 is 15 residues. Losses at the gene ends were 0 bases for V and 5 bases for J; bases not matched to a gene: 7. In DNA, the CDR3 is TGTGCCAGCAGCTTAGATCGGGCACTAGCGAACGAGCAGTACTTC. This codes for CASSLDRALANEQYF. Variable domain in full (rest from reference TRBV11-2 and TRBJ2-7): EAGVAQSPRYKIIEKRQSVAFWCNPISGHATLYWYQQILGQGPKLLIQFQNNGVVDDSQLPKDRFSAERLKGVDSTLKIQPAKLEDSAVYLCASSLDRALANEQYFGPGTRLTVT.

This clonotype turned up a few times. The chain combines TRBV19 with TRBJ2-1, with D perhaps matching TRBD1 or TRBD2 (6 bases each). Trimming stripped 10 bases from V and 4 bases from J, with 23 bases between. The CDR3 consists of 16 residues. Germline-derived CDR1 and CDR2 are LNHDA and SQIVND (reference sequence). In DNA form, the CDR3 reads TGTGCCACCCAGTCTCCGGGGGCATACACGTACAATGAGCAGTTCTTC. Translating gives CATQSPGAYTYNEQFF. Based on the CDR3 plus reference TRBV19 and TRBJ2-1, the full variable domain is DGGITQSPKYLFRKEGQNVTLSCEQNLNHDAMYWYRQDPGQGLRLIYYSQIVNDFQKGDIAEGYSVSREKKESFPLTVTSAQKNPTAFYLCATQSPGAYTYNEQFFGPGTRLTVL.

This chain uses TRBV10-3 with TRBJ1-1; D is possibly TRBD1 (6 bases). Trimming removed 7 bases from V and 2 bases from J, with 14 bases in between. Germline lookup yields CDR1 ENHRY and CDR2 SYGVKD. The CDR3 has 14 amino acids. The CDR3 bases are TGTGCCATCACCCCGGACAGTTTAAACACTGAAGCTTTCTTT. Protein sequence: CAITPDSLNTEAFF.

This clonotype was detected a few times. The rearrangement links TRBV29-1 to TRBJ2-2, with TRBD1 matching 7 bases. This CDR3 spans 15 amino acids. The germline V gene encodes CDR1 SQVTM and CDR2 ANQGSEA. The V segment lost 3 bases and the J segment 2 bases; nucleotides outside the gene matches: 6. CDR3 DNA sequence: TGCAGCGTTGACTCCCGGACAGGAAACACCGGGGAGCTGTTTTTT. Translation gives CSVDSRTGNTGELFF.

The chain employs TRBV20-1 and TRBJ1-5, with 8 bases fitting TRBD1. The V and J ends lost 6 bases and 7 bases, in that order; junction bases with no gene match: 11. Germline assignment: CDR1 DFQATT and CDR2 SNEGSKA (reference sequence). The CDR3 contains 14 residues. The CDR3 region has the DNA TGCAGTGCCAGACTCGGGACAGGAGTACAGCCCCAGCATTTT. Residues: CSARLGTGVQPQHF.

This clonotype turned up a few times. The chain carries TRBV7-2 and TRBJ2-2, with 7 nucleotides matching TRBD1. V gave up 4 bases and J gave up 6 bases; unmatched junction bases: 8. The CDR3 has 15 amino acids. CDR1 SGHTA and CDR2 FQGNSA come from the germline V gene. The CDR3 nucleotides are TGTGCCAGCAGCTCGATAAACAGGGGCGCCGGGGAGCTGTTTTTT. Amino acid sequence: CASSSINRGAGELFF.

The chain's CDR3 is CASSVGLAGMNEQFF. DNA of the CDR3: TGTGCCAGCAGCGTAGGACTAGCGGGAATGAATGAGCAGTTCTTC. The chain links TRBV9 to TRBJ2-1, with 11 positions matching TRBD2. The germline gives CDR1 SGDLS, CDR2 YYNGEE. The CDR3 consists of 15 residues. V shed 0 bases and J 7 bases; nucleotides not matched to a gene: 3. The full variable domain, completed using reference TRBV9 and TRBJ2-1, is DSGVTQTPKHLITATGQRVTLRCSPRSGDLSVYWYQQSLDQGLQFLIQYYNGEERAKGNILERFSAQQFPDLHSELNLSSLELGDSALYFCASSVGLAGMNEQFFGPGTRLTVL.

J is TRBJ2-7 and V is TRBV28; TRBD2 matches at 14 bases. CDR3 length: 16 residues. V was clipped by 6 bases and J by 3 bases; unmatched bases: 7. Per the germline V gene, CDR1 is MDHEN and CDR2 is SYDVKM. CDR3 region: CASSLLTSGGGYEQYF. The CDR3 nucleotides read TGTGCCAGCAGCCTCCTGACTAGCGGGGGGGGCTACGAGCAGTACTTC.

The genes are TRBV4-1 and TRBJ2-7; 9 nucleotides align to TRBD1. The CDR3 loop spans 14 amino acids. V shed 4 bases, J shed 3 bases, and the junction held 4 bases outside the gene matches. CDR1 is MGHRA, CDR2 YSYEKL, per germline. The CDR3 here is CASSRAGQGYEQYF. The DNA for the CDR3 is TGCGCCAGCAGCCGGGCGGGACAGGGCTACGAGCAGTACTTC.

This chain uses TRBV9 with TRBJ2-1, with 9 bases aligning to TRBD2. Germline V gene lookup returns CDR1 SGDLS and CDR2 YYNGEE. With 7 bases clipped from V and 8 bases from J, the junction kept 13 bases outside the gene matches. This CDR3 contains 15 residues. The CDR3 DNA follows: TGTGCCAGCTCCCTACTTAGCGGGAGTGTCGATGAGCAGTTCTTC. Protein product: CASSLLSGSVDEQFF.